This TCR beta chain emerged from a study of blood T cell repertoires in COVID-19. Turning to the study itself: Some COVID-19 samples were acute and others convalescent; all came from the United States, Italy and Spain. PBMCs, B-cell-depleted T cells, or T cells provided the cDNA or gDNA that made up the material.

Germline CDR1 is GTSNPN and CDR2 is SVGIG (reference sequence). This CDR3 is built from 14 residues. The junction had 9 bases not matched to a gene; V was cut back by 7 bases and J by 2 bases. Original data processing: Scientists estimated how many nucleated cells there were by amplifying reference gene primers. Repertoires were generated with immunoSEQ multiplex PCR, while TCRdb's copy carries only in-frame clones and drops some. V, J and clone size reflect that table, while D and trimming were determined from the DNA. The table has roughly 100,000 clones, roughly 76% seen once. The sequenced sample was peripheral blood. The TCR was taken from a woman between 70 and 85 years old with acute or convalescent COVID-19. The rearrangement joins TRBV30 to TRBJ2-3, with TRBD2 matching 7 bases. The CDR3 reads CASRAGAPTDTQYF. CDR3 bases: TGTGCCTCCAGGGCGGGAGCGCCCACAGATACGCAGTATTTT. Full variable domain (remainder filled in from reference TRBV30 and TRBJ2-3): SQTIHQWPATLVQPVGSPLSLECTVEGTSNPNLYWYRQAAGRGLQLLFYSVGIGQISSEVPQNLSASRPQDRQFILSSKKLLLSDSGFYLCASRAGAPTDTQYFGPGTRLTVL.